The rows below give T cell receptor beta chains drawn from one sample of a study of blood T cell repertoires in COVID-19. Assay used: immunoSEQ multiplex PCR; TCRdb lists only in-frame clones, some missing. The table includes fewer than 60,000 clones, more than 75% detected once. Sequenced: peripheral blood. The receptor set was obtained from a man between 50 and 59 years old with acute or convalescent COVID-19. Both conserved end residues are trimmed from each CDR3.

v_gene,CDR3aa
TRBV28,ASSTGTDRNEQF
TRBV19,ASSIVGRENTEAF
TRBV6-5,ASSYPGQATGELF
TRBV6-5,ASRPSGGGYEQY
TRBV6-5,ASRTLQGLGEKLF
TRBV18,ASSPVTGTGSSPLH
TRBV7-3,ASSTTSGNSHEQF
TRBV27,ASSFIGLEGGEQF
TRBV27,ASSQTGVIQPQH
TRBV13,ASSLGRGNTEAF
TRBV4-1,ASSHPGAGLETQY
TRBV20-1,SALTLREEH
TRBV7-9,ASSFTGTESGIETQY
TRBV9,ASSVAGPGDTNYGYT
TRBV3-1/TRBV3-2,ASSQTWGRSNTQY
TRBV3-1/TRBV3-2,ASSQVSGGAGGTGELF
TRBV13,ASSLGTAGTKYEQY
TRBV11-2,ASRLANRDNSPAF
TRBV11-3,ASSSGLAGTDTQY
TRBV18,ASSPYGQGNNSPLH
TRBV7-3,ASSKYRQGAGTGELF
TRBV27,ASSLSTTNNEQF
TRBV6-5,ASSLTAEGIQY
TRBV5-1,ASSQGQRTEAF
TRBV10-3,AITSQGGETQY
TRBV18,ASSGTSSYNEQF